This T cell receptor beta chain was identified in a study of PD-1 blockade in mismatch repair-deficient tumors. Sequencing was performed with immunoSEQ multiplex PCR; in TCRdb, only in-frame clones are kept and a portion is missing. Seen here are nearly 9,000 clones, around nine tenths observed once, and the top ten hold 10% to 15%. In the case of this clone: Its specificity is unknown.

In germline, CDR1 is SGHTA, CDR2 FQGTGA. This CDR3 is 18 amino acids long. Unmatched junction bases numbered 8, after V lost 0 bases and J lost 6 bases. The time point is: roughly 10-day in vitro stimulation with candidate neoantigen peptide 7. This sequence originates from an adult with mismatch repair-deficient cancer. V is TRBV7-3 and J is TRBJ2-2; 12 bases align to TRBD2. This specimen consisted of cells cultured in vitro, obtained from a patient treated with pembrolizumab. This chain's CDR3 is CASSLTLLAGGSAGELFF. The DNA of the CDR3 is TGTGCCAGCAGCTTAACTCTCCTAGCGGGAGGGAGTGCCGGGGAGCTGTTTTTT.